These T cell receptor beta chains were read from a single sample in a study of T cells in Graves' hyperthyroidism and ophthalmopathy. From the multiplex PCR reads, TCRdb called clonotypes with MiXCR, one entry per CDR3 protein. This sample has about 600,000 distinct CDR3 sequences, with 14% found just once. Sequencing input: blood. These receptors came from a woman under 30 with Graves' ophthalmopathy. Each CDR3 is given with its conserved first and last residue. A D gene is named only where the DNA matches it firmly. Not every row has a clone size; where given, it reads once, few, many or a size class.

TRBV18	many	TRBJ2-5	TRBD1	CASSPGTGNQETQYF	TGTGCCAGCTCACCCGGGACAGGGAATCAAGAGACCCAGTACTTC
TRBV24-1	many	TRBJ2-1	NA	CATSDLGTPRGNEQFF	TGTGCCACCAGTGATTTAGGGACCCCGCGGGGCAATGAGCAGTTCTTC
TRBV29-1	NA	TRBJ1-1	TRBD1	CSVGTGGGTEAFF	TGCAGCGTTGGGACAGGGGGAGGAACTGAAGCTTTCTTT
TRBV9	NA	TRBJ1-2	NA	CASSAQGEGPNGYTF	TGTGCCAGCAGCGCCCAGGGAGAGGGCCCTAATGGCTACACCTTC
TRBV6-9	many	TRBJ1-1	NA	CASSRGKRVTEAFF	TGTGCCAGCAGTCGTGGGAAGAGGGTCACTGAAGCTTTCTTT
TRBV18	many	TRBJ2-2	NA	CASSPVTGELFF	TGTGCCAGCTCACCGGTCACCGGGGAGCTGTTTTTT
TRBV28	many	TRBJ1-6	NA	CASSLGGWGDNSPLHF	TGTGCCAGCAGTTTAGGAGGGTGGGGGGATAATTCACCCCTCCACTTT
TRBV20-1	many	TRBJ1-1	TRBD1	CSATQGSLNTEAFF	TGCAGTGCCACACAGGGGTCCCTGAACACTGAAGCTTTCTTT
TRBV7-9	NA	TRBJ2-7	NA	CASSFLARGYEQYF	TGTGCCAGCAGCTTCCTAGCGAGAGGGTACGAGCAGTACTTC
TRBV7-3	many	TRBJ1-2	NA	CASSTTPSEANYGYTF	TGTGCCAGCAGCACGACCCCAAGTGAGGCTAACTATGGCTACACCTTC
TRBV29-1	many	TRBJ2-7	TRBD1	CSVEGQGTSYEQYF	TGCAGCGTTGAGGGACAGGGGACCTCCTACGAGCAGTACTTC
TRBV28	many	TRBJ2-1	NA	CASTKRTFDYNEQFF	TGTGCCAGCACCAAGAGGACATTCGACTACAATGAGCAGTTCTTC
TRBV20-1	NA	TRBJ2-2	TRBD2	CNVSGRKTGELFF	TGCAACGTTAGCGGGAGGAAAACCGGGGAGCTGTTTTTT
TRBV27	many	TRBJ1-2	NA	CASSDRVRYGYTF	TGTGCCAGCAGTGATAGGGTCCGATATGGCTACACCTTC
TRBV18	few	TRBJ1-5	NA	CASSPPHRGDNQPQHF	TGTGCCAGCTCACCACCCCACCGTGGGGACAATCAGCCCCAGCATTTT
TRBV20-1	many	TRBJ2-3	TRBD2	CSATRTSGDTDTQYF	TGCAGTGCTACCAGGACTAGCGGGGACACAGATACGCAGTATTTT
TRBV7-2	many	TRBJ2-1	NA	CASSFAKGYNEQFF	TGTGCCAGCAGCTTCGCAAAGGGCTACAATGAGCAGTTCTTC
TRBV28	many	TRBJ1-2	TRBD1	CASSPPRQGNPQGYTF	TGTGCCAGCAGCCCCCCCCGACAGGGAAATCCGCAGGGCTACACCTTC
TRBV4-3	NA	TRBJ2-7	NA	CASSHYASDSSYEQYF	TGCGCCAGCAGCCACTACGCTAGCGATAGCTCCTACGAGCAGTACTTC
TRBV20-1	NA	TRBJ2-7	NA	CSASSWDTYEQYF	TGCAGTGCTAGTTCCTGGGACACCTACGAGCAGTACTTC
TRBV18	many	TRBJ1-1	NA	CASSPPAGLHAFF	TGTGCCAGCTCACCTCCGGCAGGGCTACATGCTTTCTTT
TRBV20-1	NA	TRBJ1-2	NA	CSARWPSGYGYTF	TGCAGTGCTAGATGGCCAAGTGGCTATGGCTACACCTTC
TRBV19	few	TRBJ1-4	TRBD1	CASSATGVANEKLFF	TGTGCCAGTAGTGCGACAGGGGTAGCGAATGAAAAACTGTTTTTT
TRBV6-4	NA	TRBJ2-7	TRBD2	CASNRTSVAYEQYF	TGTGCCAGCAATAGGACTAGCGTTGCCTACGAGCAGTACTTC
TRBV5-4	few	TRBJ2-7	TRBD2	CASSLGTSGAGYAQYF	TGTGCCAGCAGCTTGGGGACTAGCGGGGCTGGGTACGCGCAGTACTTC
TRBV28	many	TRBJ1-1	TRBD1	CASSSTGTGGSEAFF	TGTGCCAGCAGTAGTACCGGGACAGGGGGCTCTGAAGCTTTCTTT